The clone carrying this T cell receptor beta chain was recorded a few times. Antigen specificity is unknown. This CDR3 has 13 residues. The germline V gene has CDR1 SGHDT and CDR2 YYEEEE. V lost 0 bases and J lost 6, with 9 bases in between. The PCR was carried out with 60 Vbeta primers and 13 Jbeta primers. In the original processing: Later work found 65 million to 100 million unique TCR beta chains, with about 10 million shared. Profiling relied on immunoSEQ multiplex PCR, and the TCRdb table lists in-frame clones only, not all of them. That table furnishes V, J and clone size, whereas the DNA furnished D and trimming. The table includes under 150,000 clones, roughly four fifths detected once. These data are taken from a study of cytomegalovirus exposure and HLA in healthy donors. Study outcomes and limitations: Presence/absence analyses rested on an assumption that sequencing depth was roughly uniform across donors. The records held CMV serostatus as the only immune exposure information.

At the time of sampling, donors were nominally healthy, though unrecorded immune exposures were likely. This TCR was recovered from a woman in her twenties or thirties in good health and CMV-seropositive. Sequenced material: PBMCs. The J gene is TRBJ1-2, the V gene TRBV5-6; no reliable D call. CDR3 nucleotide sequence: TGTGCCAGCAGCTTGGTGTCGGGGAATGGCTACACCTTC. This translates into CASSLVSGNGYTF. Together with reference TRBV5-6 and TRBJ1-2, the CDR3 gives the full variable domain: DAGVTQSPTHLIKTRGQQVTLRCSPKSGHDTVSWYQQALGQGPQFIFQYYEEEERQRGNFPDRFSGHQFPNYSSELNVNALLLGDSALYLCASSLVSGNGYTFGSGTRLTVV.